A single sample gave rise to the 16 T cell receptor beta chains below, sequenced in a study of blood T cell repertoires in COVID-19. Produced via immunoSEQ multiplex PCR; TCRdb's table is partial and in-frame only. In the table there are over 60,000 clones, 80% to 95% of which are singletons. The source material was peripheral blood. The receptors shown here come from a man aged 45-65 years with COVID-19, enrolled during active disease.

This clone came up once. V gene TRBV5-1 combines with J gene TRBJ2-1, with TRBD1 matching over 8 bases. CDR3 length: 16 amino acids. The V gene end was trimmed by 7 bases and the J gene end by 0 bases; junction bases not matched to a gene: 9. Germline lookup yields CDR1 SGHRS and CDR2 YFSETQ. In DNA, the CDR3 is TGCGCCAGCCCTCATGACGGACAGGGCTCCTACAATGAGCAGTTCTTC. Its translation: CASPHDGQGSYNEQFF. Based on the CDR3 plus reference TRBV5-1 and TRBJ2-1, the full variable domain is KAGVTQTPRYLIKTRGQQVTLSCSPISGHRSVSWYQQTPGQGLQFLFEYFSETQRNKGNFPGRFSGRQFSNSRSEMNVSTLELGDSALYLCASPHDGQGSYNEQFFGPGTRLTVL.

The V and J genes are TRBV19 and TRBJ1-1; the D is unclear. Germline CDR1 reads LNHDA; CDR2 reads SQIVND (reference sequence). The CDR3 totals 13 residues. V lost 7 bases and J 1 base, leaving 10 bases between the germline ends. The CDR3 here is CASTSGENTEAFF. The CDR3 region has the DNA TGTGCCAGTACGTCAGGCGAGAACACTGAAGCTTTCTTT.

This chain joins TRBV7-2 and TRBJ2-3; 8 bases are shared with TRBD2. The CDR3 totals 19 residues. In germline, CDR1 is SGHTA, CDR2 FQGNSA. V shed 5 bases and J 0 bases; nucleotides not matched to a gene: 16. The CDR3 here is CASSLRSSGLYSSTDTQYF. For the CDR3, the DNA is TGTGCCAGCAGCCTCCGGTCTAGCGGGTTATACTCTAGCACAGATACGCAGTATTTT.

J is TRBJ1-1 and V is TRBV5-6; the match to TRBD1 covers 9 bases. The germline V gene encodes CDR1 SGHDT and CDR2 YYEEEE. V trimming: 0 bases; J trimming: 11 bases; junction bases outside the gene matches: 14. CDR3 size: 16 residues. This CDR3 reads CASSLVGGDRAKGAFF. CDR3 nucleotides: TGTGCCAGCAGCTTGGTAGGAGGGGACAGGGCTAAAGGGGCTTTCTTT.

This clone has only a few counts. V is TRBV7-9 and J is TRBJ2-7, with 9 bases fitting TRBD2. CDR3 size: 15 residues. J lost 1 base, V lost 5 bases, and 6 bases had no gene match. Germline V gene lookup returns CDR1 SEHNR and CDR2 FQNEAQ (reference sequence). CDR3 amino acids: CASSAYSGGSYEQYF. CDR3 DNA sequence: TGTGCCAGCAGCGCCTATAGCGGGGGTTCCTACGAGCAGTACTTC.

V gene TRBV5-1 combines with J gene TRBJ2-7; 7 nucleotides align to TRBD1. After removal of 0 bases from V and 2 bases from J, the junction contained 2 bases not matched to a gene. This CDR3 is built from 14 residues. Germline V gene lookup returns CDR1 SGHRS and CDR2 YFSETQ. The DNA for the CDR3 is TGCGCCAGCAGCTTGGGGCAGGGGGCCTACGAGCAGTACTTC. Amino acids: CASSLGQGAYEQYF.

J is TRBJ1-5 and V is TRBV4-1; D might be TRBD1 (5 bases). The germline gives CDR1 MGHRA, CDR2 YSYEKL. CDR3 size: 15 residues. Trimming left V 3 bases short and J 3 bases short, with 12 bases between. The CDR3 DNA reads TGCGCCAGCAGCCAGAGAAGGGGAAACAATCAGCCCCAGCATTTT. Its translation: CASSQRRGNNQPQHF.

V and J are TRBV5-1 and TRBJ1-1; 8 nucleotides line up with TRBD1. Germline lookup yields CDR1 SGHRS and CDR2 YFSETQ. This CDR3 is 15 amino acids long. The V and J ends lost 3 bases and 1 base, in that order; junction bases with no gene match: 5. CDR3 in amino acids: CASSSSGGWNTEAFF. DNA of the CDR3: TGCGCCAGCAGCTCGTCAGGGGGCTGGAACACTGAAGCTTTCTTT.

The chain has TRBV13 and TRBJ2-3; D unclear. CDR3 length equals 15 residues. V gave up 5 bases and J gave up 10 bases, with 22 bases separating them. Germline assignment: CDR1 PRHDT and CDR2 FYEKMQ (reference sequence). The CDR3 spells CASSPDPLGTRAQYF. The CDR3 bases are TGTGCCAGCAGCCCAGATCCACTGGGCACAAGAGCGCAGTATTTT.

V usage is TRBV7-2 and J usage is TRBJ2-7; 10 bases map to TRBD2. The CDR3 spans 18 residues. The germline V gene encodes CDR1 SGHTA and CDR2 FQGNSA. V gave up 5 bases and J gave up 6 bases; unmatched junction bases: 19. The CDR3 sequence is CASSKPPGLSSGRGEQYF. For the CDR3, the DNA is TGTGCCAGCAGCAAACCCCCAGGTCTGTCTAGCGGGAGAGGCGAGCAGTACTTC.

This chain connects TRBV19 to TRBJ2-1; 11 bases agree with TRBD1. In germline, CDR1 is LNHDA, CDR2 SQIVND (reference sequence). The V gene end was trimmed by 5 bases and the J gene end by 8 bases; junction bases not matched to a gene: 11. CDR3 length equals 16 residues. Written as DNA, the CDR3 is TGTGCCAGTAGTGCCCGGCGGGACAGGGGGTCCGATGAGCAGTTCTTC. Protein: CASSARRDRGSDEQFF. Using reference TRBV19 and TRBJ2-1 for the parts outside the CDR3, the full variable domain is DGGITQSPKYLFRKEGQNVTLSCEQNLNHDAMYWYRQDPGQGLRLIYYSQIVNDFQKGDIAEGYSVSREKKESFPLTVTSAQKNPTAFYLCASSARRDRGSDEQFFGPGTRLTVL.

The V gene is TRBV24-1, the J gene TRBJ2-1, with 10 positions matching TRBD1. The CDR3 sequence is 18 residues long. J lost 6 bases, V lost 0 bases, and 10 bases had no gene match. Germline CDR1 is KGHDR and CDR2 is SFDVKD. The CDR3 is CATSDLQISGTGANEQFF. In nucleotides, the CDR3 is TGTGCCACCAGTGATTTGCAAATCTCGGGGACAGGGGCCAATGAGCAGTTCTTC.

This clone was seen only once. The chain carries TRBV7-9 and TRBJ1-2, with TRBD1 identical over 9 bases. This CDR3 region has 14 residues. Per germline, CDR1 SEHNR and CDR2 FQNEAQ (reference sequence). V was clipped by 3 bases and J by 4 bases; unmatched bases: 3. The CDR3: CASSLGQGAYGYTF. In DNA, the CDR3 is TGTGCCAGCAGCTTGGGACAGGGCGCCTATGGCTACACCTTC. Using reference TRBV7-9 and TRBJ1-2 for the parts outside the CDR3, the full variable domain is DTGVSQNPRHKITKRGQNVTFRCDPISEHNRLYWYRQTLGQGPEFLTYFQNEAQLEKSRLLSDRFSAERPKGSFSTLEIQRTEQGDSAMYLCASSLGQGAYGYTFGSGTRLTVV.

This clone has just a few counts. The V gene is TRBV5-5, the J gene TRBJ2-5; no firm D call. CDR1 SGHKS and CDR2 YYEKEE come from the germline V gene (reference sequence). Between the trimmed V and J ends, which lost 3 bases and 4 bases, there was a span of 4 bases. The CDR3 runs 11 residues. The chain's CDR3 is CASSSRETQYF. The CDR3 bases are TGTGCCAGCAGCTCCCGAGAGACCCAGTACTTC.

This chain joins TRBV4-2 and TRBJ1-5; 11 bases agree with TRBD1. The CDR3 consists of 19 residues. V trimming: 3 bases; J trimming: 0 bases; junction bases outside the gene matches: 10. The germline CDR1 and CDR2 sequences are LGHNA and YNFKEQ. The CDR3 reads CASSQKRGTGGYSNQPQHF. The CDR3 DNA reads as TGTGCCAGCAGCCAGAAAAGGGGGACAGGGGGTTATAGCAATCAGCCCCAGCATTTT.

CDR3 sequence reads: CASSVGGEQPQHF. The CDR3 DNA reads TGTGCCAGTAGTGTGGGGGGTGAACAGCCCCAGCATTTT. J is TRBJ1-5 and V is TRBV19; D may be TRBD1 (5 bases). Trimming shortened V by 5 bases and J by 7 bases, and 12 bases separated the two germline ends. The CDR3 runs 13 residues. Germline V gene data show CDR1 as LNHDA and CDR2 as SQIVND (reference sequence).